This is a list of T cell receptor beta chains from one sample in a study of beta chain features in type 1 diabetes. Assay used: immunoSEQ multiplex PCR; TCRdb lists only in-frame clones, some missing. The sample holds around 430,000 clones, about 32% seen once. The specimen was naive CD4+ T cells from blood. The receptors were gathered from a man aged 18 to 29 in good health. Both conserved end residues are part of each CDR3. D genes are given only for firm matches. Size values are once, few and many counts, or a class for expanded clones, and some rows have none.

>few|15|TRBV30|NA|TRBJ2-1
CAWSGGSYSYNEQFF
TGTGCCTGGAGTGGTGGTAGCTATTCCTACAATGAGCAGTTCTTC
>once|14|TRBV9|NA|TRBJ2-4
CASSVAGRGNIQYF
TGTGCCAGCAGCGTTGCGGGAAGGGGAAACATTCAGTACTTC
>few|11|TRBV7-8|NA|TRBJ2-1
CASSTKNEQFF
TGTGCCAGCAGCACAAAGAATGAGCAGTTCTTC
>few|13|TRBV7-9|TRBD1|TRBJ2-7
CASSFRTGSEQYF
TGTGCCAGCAGCTTCCGGACAGGGAGCGAGCAGTACTTC
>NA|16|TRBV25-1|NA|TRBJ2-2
CASSEYNRQNTGELFF
TGTGCCAGCAGTGAATACAACAGACAGAACACCGGGGAGCTGTTTTTT
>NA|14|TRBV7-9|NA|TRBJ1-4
CASSPPGLGEKLFF
TGTGCCAGCAGCCCACCAGGGCTCGGTGAAAAACTGTTTTTT
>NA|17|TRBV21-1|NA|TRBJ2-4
CASSQLNGDRGKNIQYF
TGTGCCAGCAGCCAACTCAACGGGGACAGGGGTAAAAACATTCAGTACTTC
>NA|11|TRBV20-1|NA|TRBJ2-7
CSARGSYEQYF
TGCAGTGCTAGGGGCAGCTACGAGCAGTACTTC
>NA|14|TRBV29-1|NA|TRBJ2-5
CSVEDPRAWETQYF
TGCAGCGTTGAAGATCCCCGGGCTTGGGAGACCCAGTACTTC
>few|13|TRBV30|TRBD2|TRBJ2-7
CAKREGSSYEQYF
TGTGCGAAGCGGGAGGGGAGCTCCTACGAGCAGTACTTC
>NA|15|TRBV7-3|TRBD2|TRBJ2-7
CASSFRLAGKDEQYF
TGTGCCAGCAGCTTTAGACTAGCGGGAAAGGACGAGCAGTACTTC
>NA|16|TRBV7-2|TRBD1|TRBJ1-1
CASSYRTGTIQTEAFF
TGTGCCAGCAGCTACAGGACAGGGACGATTCAGACTGAAGCTTTCTTT
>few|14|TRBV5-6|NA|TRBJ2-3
CASTSGGQGDTQYF
TGTGCCAGCACCTCGGGCGGGCAGGGAGATACGCAGTATTTT
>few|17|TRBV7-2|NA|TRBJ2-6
CASSPITGFTGANVLTF
TGTGCCAGCAGCCCGATAACAGGGTTTACAGGGGCCAACGTCCTGACTTTC
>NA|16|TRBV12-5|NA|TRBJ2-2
CASGLPGLLNTGELFF
TGTGCTAGTGGATTACCGGGACTCCTGAACACCGGGGAGCTGTTTTTT
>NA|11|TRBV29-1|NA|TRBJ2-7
CSAIGNCEQYF
TGCAGCGCTATCGGGAACTGCGAGCAGTACTTC
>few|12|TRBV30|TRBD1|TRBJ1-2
CAWSDRGQGYTF
TGTGCCTGGAGTGACAGGGGGCAAGGCTACACCTTC
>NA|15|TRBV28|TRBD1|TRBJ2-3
CASSLSGQGPDTQYF
TGTGCCAGCAGTTTAAGCGGACAGGGACCAGATACGCAGTATTTT
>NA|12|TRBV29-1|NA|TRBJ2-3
CSAGWGADTQYF
TGCAGCGCCGGTTGGGGGGCAGATACGCAGTATTTT
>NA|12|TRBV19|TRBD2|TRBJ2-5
CASSGAMKTQYF
TGTGCCAGCAGCGGGGCGATGAAGACCCAGTACTTC
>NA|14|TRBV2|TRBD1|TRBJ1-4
CASTRTGGNEKLFF
TGTGCCAGCACCAGGACAGGGGGAAATGAAAAACTGTTTTTT
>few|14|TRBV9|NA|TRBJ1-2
CASSPLGKNYGYTF
TGTGCCAGCAGCCCCTTGGGCAAGAACTATGGCTACACCTTC
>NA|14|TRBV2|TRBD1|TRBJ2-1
CASRRTGPHNEQFF
TGTGCCAGCAGGAGGACAGGGCCCCACAATGAGCAGTTCTTC
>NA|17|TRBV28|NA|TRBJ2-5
CASSSKNAAQDQETQYF
TGTGCCAGCAGTTCTAAAAACGCCGCACAGGACCAAGAGACCCAGTACTTC
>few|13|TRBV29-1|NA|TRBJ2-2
CSVEVASTGELFF
TGCAGCGTTGAAGTGGCGAGCACCGGGGAGCTGTTTTTT
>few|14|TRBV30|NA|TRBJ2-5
CAWSADSYQETQYF
TGTGCCTGGAGTGCCGACAGTTACCAAGAGACCCAGTACTTC
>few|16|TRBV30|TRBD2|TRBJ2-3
CAWSAEAGVGTDTQYF
TGTGCCTGGAGCGCCGAAGCGGGAGTCGGCACAGATACGCAGTATTTT
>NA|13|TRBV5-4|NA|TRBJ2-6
CASSLPSSNVLTF
TGTGCCAGCAGCTTGCCCAGTTCCAACGTCCTGACTTTC
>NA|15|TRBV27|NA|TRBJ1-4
CASSLSGGFREKLFF
TGTGCCAGCAGTTTATCGGGCGGGTTTCGTGAAAAACTGTTTTTT
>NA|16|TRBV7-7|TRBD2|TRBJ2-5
CASSCRTSGKPETQYF
TGTGCCAGCAGCTGTAGGACTAGCGGGAAGCCTGAGACCCAGTACTTC
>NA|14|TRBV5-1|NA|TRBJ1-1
CASRSWTIGTEAFF
TGCGCCAGCAGGAGTTGGACGATCGGCACTGAAGCTTTCTTT
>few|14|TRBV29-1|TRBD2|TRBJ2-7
CSVERSGSSDEQYF
TGCAGCGTTGAACGTAGCGGGAGCAGCGACGAGCAGTACTTC
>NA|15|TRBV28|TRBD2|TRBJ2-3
CASKRSGSRADTQYF
TGTGCCAGCAAGAGAAGCGGGAGTAGGGCAGATACGCAGTATTTT
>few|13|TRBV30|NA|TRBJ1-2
CAWSITTGYGYTF
TGTGCCTGGAGTATAACGACAGGCTATGGCTACACCTTC
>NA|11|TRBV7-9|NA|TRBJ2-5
CASSFLETQYF
TGTGCCAGCAGCTTTCTGGAGACCCAGTACTTC
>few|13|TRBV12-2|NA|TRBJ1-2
CASRFKGNYGYTF
TGTGCAAGTCGCTTCAAGGGGAACTATGGCTACACCTTC
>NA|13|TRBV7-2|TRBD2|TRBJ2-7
CASSFLAAYEQYF
TGTGCCAGCAGTTTTCTAGCGGCCTACGAGCAGTACTTC
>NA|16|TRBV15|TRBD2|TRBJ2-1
CATSRDVRLAGGEQFF
TGTGCCACCAGCAGAGACGTGCGACTAGCGGGAGGGGAGCAGTTCTTC
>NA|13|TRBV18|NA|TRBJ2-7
CASSPTASYEQYF
TGTGCCAGCTCACCGACAGCCTCCTACGAGCAGTACTTC
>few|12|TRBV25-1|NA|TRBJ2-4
CASSPDWNIQYF
TGTGCCAGCAGTCCAGATTGGAACATTCAGTACTTC
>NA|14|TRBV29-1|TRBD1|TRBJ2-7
CSGEDRTGSWEQYF
TGCAGCGGTGAAGATCGGACAGGCTCTTGGGAGCAGTACTTC